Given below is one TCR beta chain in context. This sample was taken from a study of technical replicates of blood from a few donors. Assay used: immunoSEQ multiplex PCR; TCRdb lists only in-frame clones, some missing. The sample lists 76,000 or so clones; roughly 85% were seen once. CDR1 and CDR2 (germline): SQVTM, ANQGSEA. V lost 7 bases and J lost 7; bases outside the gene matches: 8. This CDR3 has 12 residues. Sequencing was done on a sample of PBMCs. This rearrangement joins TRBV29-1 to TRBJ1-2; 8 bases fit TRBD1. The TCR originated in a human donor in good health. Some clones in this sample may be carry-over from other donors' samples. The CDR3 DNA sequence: TGCAGCGCCGGACAGGGATTAGGTGGCTACACCTTC. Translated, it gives CSAGQGLGGYTF.